The source of this T cell receptor beta chain is a study of cytomegalovirus exposure and HLA in healthy donors. The junction had 12 bases not matched to a gene; V was cut back by 3 bases and J by 3 bases. From germline, CDR1 is SGDLS and CDR2 YYNGEE. The CDR3 totals 17 residues. A multiplex PCR was run with 60 Vbeta primers and 13 Jbeta primers. Assay: immunoSEQ multiplex PCR; the TCRdb copy retains only in-frame clones and omits some. The repertoire has 150,000 to 250,000 clones, just over 75% of them found once; the top ten carry under 2%. This receptor was obtained from a young man in good health and CMV-seronegative. The sample was PBMCs. The chain links TRBV9 to TRBJ2-5; the match to TRBD1 covers 9 bases. CDR3 sequence (DNA): TGTGCCAGCAGCGGAGGAGGGGGACAGGGAGGGAAAGAGACCCAGTACTTC. Its protein product is CASSGGGGQGGKETQYF. Full variable domain (rest looked up from reference TRBV9 and TRBJ2-5): DSGVTQTPKHLITATGQRVTLRCSPRSGDLSVYWYQQSLDQGLQFLIQYYNGEERAKGNILERFSAQQFPDLHSELNLSSLELGDSALYFCASSGGGGQGGKETQYFGPGTRLLVL.